The following is a T cell receptor (beta chain) sequence with its context. This sample was taken from a study of control samples from healthy donors and cancer patients. Germline-derived CDR1 and CDR2 are SGHTS and YDEGEE. J was trimmed by 4 bases and V by 2 bases; bases with no gene match: 0. There are 15 residues in the CDR3. Generated by immunoSEQ multiplex PCR, the TCRdb table keeps only in-frame clones and is missing some. There are 60,000 to 70,000 clones in the sample; around 85% occur only once, and roughly 5% lies in the top ten. This clonotype was obtained from a man aged 40-50 years in good health. This sequence joins TRBV5-8 and TRBJ2-1; 13 bases fit TRBD2. The sequenced material came from blood. CDR3 residues: CASSLLAGGYNEQFF. The CDR3 bases are TGTGCCAGCAGCTTACTAGCGGGGGGGTACAATGAGCAGTTCTTC.